This T cell receptor beta chain was documented in a study of cytomegalovirus exposure and HLA in healthy donors. Study-level points and caveats: Fewer than 200 TCR beta chains were listed as cytomegalovirus-associated. The authors later found HLA-associated TCR beta chains more clonally expanded than equally common others. Trimming of TCR beta V- and J-genes showed a link, identified in a later analysis, to a missense DCLRE1C variant. When analyzed later, the rates of TCR association showed variation by HLA locus, with DRB1 the most and HLA-C the fewest.

A word on this clone: Its target is unknown.

This CDR3 contains 16 residues. Germline CDR1 KGHSH, CDR2 LQKENI. V lost 4 bases to trimming and J lost 5 bases; unmatched junction nucleotides: 10. 60 Vbeta and 13 Jbeta primers were used in PCR. Libraries were prepared by immunoSEQ multiplex PCR; TCRdb keeps only in-frame clonotypes and omits some of them. The sample lists 80,000 to 100,000 clones, about 81% occurring once. The chain combines TRBV18 with TRBJ2-3, with 9 bases identical to TRBD1. The sequence was obtained from a middle-aged man in good health and CMV-seronegative. Sequenced material: PBMCs. The CDR3: CASSHTPGQGLDTQYF. CDR3 nucleotides: TGTGCCAGCTCACACACGCCGGGACAGGGATTAGATACGCAGTATTTT.